Each of the 20 T cell receptor beta chains below was sequenced from the same sample in a study of shared clonotypes between healthy human individuals. Assay used: immunoSEQ multiplex PCR; TCRdb lists only in-frame clones, some missing. The table records about 330,000 clones, roughly 70% of them present only once. Sequenced input: memory CD4+ T cells sorted from blood. Subset of the sample: CD45RA-negative fraction. The source is a man under 40 in good health.

This sequence joins TRBV7-9 and TRBJ2-5; unclear D gene. The ends were cut back, 4 bases at V and 2 bases at J, with 11 bases in the middle. The CDR3 covers 14 residues. CDR1 is SEHNR and CDR2 is FQNEAQ in the germline V gene (reference sequence). CDR3 sequence (DNA): TGTGCCAGCAGCTCGATGACGGGTCAAGAGACCCAGTACTTC. This translates into CASSSMTGQETQYF.

This clone was seen a few times. The chain recombines TRBV29-1 with TRBJ2-7; perhaps D is TRBD1 or TRBD2 (5 bases each). The germline V and J ends were trimmed by 2 bases and 4 bases, with 12 bases remaining between them. Germline CDR1 and CDR2: SQVTM and ANQGSEA. CDR3 length: 13 residues. The chain's CDR3 is CSVELIGEYEQYF. CDR3 nucleotide sequence: TGCAGCGTTGAACTAATAGGGGAGTACGAGCAGTACTTC.

The V and J genes are TRBV29-1 and TRBJ1-2; TRBD1 is a possible D gene (5 bases). The CDR3 consists of 11 residues. The germline CDR1 and CDR2 sequences are SQVTM and ANQGSEA. The V end was cut by 7 bases, the J end by 5 bases, with 11 bases between. DNA of the CDR3: TGCAGCGCCAGCGCAGGGTATGGCTACACCTTC. This translates into CSASAGYGYTF.

In the case of this clone: The junction does not match germline at one end; this may be a read error. Here the CDR3 DNA reads TGTGCCAGCAGCCAAGATAGATCCAGCGCCGCGATACATTTT. Protein sequence: CASSQDRSSAAIHF. This chain links TRBV4-2 with TRBJ2-3; no clear D. The CDR3 totals 14 residues. In germline, CDR1 is LGHNA, CDR2 YNFKEQ.

The chain's CDR3 is CASSFESTNYGYTF. Written as DNA, the CDR3 is TGTGCCAGCAGCTTTGAATCAACCAACTATGGCTACACCTTC. The genes are TRBV28 and TRBJ1-2; D unresolved. Germline V gives CDR1 MDHEN, CDR2 SYDVKM. Trimming left V 6 bases short and J 2 bases short, with 13 bases between. The CDR3 consists of 14 residues.

This clone was detected a few times. This chain joins TRBV5-1 and TRBJ2-2; either TRBD1 or TRBD2 may fit D (6 bases each). Germline CDR1 is SGHRS and CDR2 is YFSETQ. This CDR3 contains 16 residues. V lost 3 bases, J lost 3 bases, and 15 bases lay in between. The CDR3 DNA sequence: TGCGCCAGCAGCTGGACGCCGGGGGCGGACACCGGGGAGCTGTTTTTT. This gives the protein CASSWTPGADTGELFF.

The chain has TRBV7-2 and TRBJ1-6; D is uncertain. Germline CDR1 reads SGHTA; CDR2 reads FQGNSA. The CDR3 consists of 15 residues. Between the trimmed V and J ends, which lost 1 base and 3 bases, there was a span of 7 bases. CDR3 loop: CASSLDGRYNSPLHF. CDR3 nucleotide sequence: TGTGCCAGCAGCTTAGACGGCCGCTATAATTCACCCCTCCACTTT.

V gene TRBV11-2 combines with J gene TRBJ2-7; D is unclear. V shed 2 bases and J shed 9 bases, with 11 bases lying between them. CDR3 size: 12 residues. Germline values: CDR1 SGHAT, CDR2 FQNNGV. CDR3 sequence: CASSLPWKRQYF. CDR3 nucleotides: TGTGCCAGCAGCTTACCCTGGAAGCGGCAGTACTTC.

The rearrangement links TRBV5-1 to TRBJ1-4; no reliable D call. V lost 0 bases to trimming and J lost 2 bases, with 8 bases between them. Germline values: CDR1 SGHRS, CDR2 YFSETQ. The CDR3 loop spans 15 amino acids. The chain's CDR3 is CASSLDPATNEKLFF. CDR3 nucleotide sequence: TGCGCCAGCAGCTTGGATCCAGCGACTAATGAAAAACTGTTTTTT. Based on the CDR3 plus reference TRBV5-1 and TRBJ1-4, the full variable domain is KAGVTQTPRYLIKTRGQQVTLSCSPISGHRSVSWYQQTPGQGLQFLFEYFSETQRNKGNFPGRFSGRQFSNSRSEMNVSTLELGDSALYLCASSLDPATNEKLFFGSGTQLSVL.

V usage is TRBV7-2 and J usage is TRBJ2-2, with 9 positions matching TRBD2. The germline V gene encodes CDR1 SGHTA and CDR2 FQGNSA. The CDR3 has 16 amino acids. J was trimmed by 6 bases and V by 4 bases; bases with no gene match: 9. CDR3 nucleotides: TGTGCCAGCAGCTCCCTGGCCAGCGGGAGGTCCGGGGAGCTGTTTTTT. The encoded protein is CASSSLASGRSGELFF.

V and J are TRBV13 and TRBJ2-3, with D tentatively TRBD2 (6 bases). The CDR3 extends over 20 amino acids. Trimming took 2 bases from V and 0 from J, leaving 24 bases between them. Germline V gene lookup returns CDR1 PRHDT and CDR2 FYEKMQ (reference sequence). The CDR3 reads CASSLRGGQGGDSSTDTQYF. The CDR3 DNA sequence: TGTGCCAGCAGCTTAAGAGGCGGCCAGGGAGGAGATTCTAGCACAGATACGCAGTATTTT.

The chain uses TRBV13 and TRBJ1-1; possibly TRBD1 for D (6 bases). This CDR3 contains 13 residues. Germline CDR1 is PRHDT and CDR2 is FYEKMQ (reference sequence). Trimming removed 0 bases from V and 5 bases from J, with 7 bases in between. The CDR3 bases are TGTGCCAGCAGCTTAGGAGGGGGTACTGAAGCTTTCTTT. The encoded protein is CASSLGGGTEAFF.

Points on this clone: The identical CDR3 is also encoded by other nucleotide sequences in the sample. The chain uses TRBV16 and TRBJ1-1; D is unclear. The CDR3 runs 13 residues. Germline CDR1 KGHSY, CDR2 FQNENV. V was shortened by 2 bases and J by 1 base, with 5 bases between the two germline ends. CDR3 sequence: CASSQQQNTEAFF. As DNA, the CDR3 is TGTGCCAGCAGCCAACAGCAGAACACTGAAGCTTTCTTT.

The J gene is TRBJ2-5, the V gene TRBV9; no reliable D call. Trimming cost V 0 bases and J 1 base, with 7 bases left between them. The germline CDR1 and CDR2 sequences are SGDLS and YYNGEE. The CDR3 runs to 14 residues. The CDR3 reads CASSVGSTQETQYF. The CDR3 DNA follows: TGTGCCAGCAGCGTAGGATCCACCCAAGAGACCCAGTACTTC.

V and J are TRBV4-1 and TRBJ1-1; no clear D. CDR3 length: 15 amino acids. Germline lookup yields CDR1 MGHRA and CDR2 YSYEKL. V was shortened by 1 base and J by 5 bases, with 14 bases between the two germline ends. CDR3 sequence: CASSQADHKLTEAFF. Here the CDR3 DNA reads TGCGCCAGCAGCCAAGCGGACCACAAACTTACTGAAGCTTTCTTT.

The CDR3 here is CASSSNRGDTQYF. DNA for the CDR3: TGTGCCAGCAGCTCAAACAGGGGGGATACGCAGTATTTT. The genes are TRBV5-4 and TRBJ2-3, with TRBD1 matching 8 bases. Per germline, CDR1 SGHNT and CDR2 YYREEE (reference sequence). This CDR3 contains 13 residues. J was trimmed by 6 bases and V by 3 bases; bases with no gene match: 3.

This chain connects TRBV4-2 to TRBJ2-4, with D uncertain. This CDR3 comprises 17 residues. V was pared by 1 base and J by 0 bases, with 13 bases between. From germline, CDR1 is LGHNA and CDR2 YNFKEQ. This CDR3 reads CASSQATGHLAKNIQYF. As DNA, the CDR3 is TGTGCCAGCAGCCAAGCGACGGGTCACTTAGCCAAAAACATTCAGTACTTC.

V gene TRBV14 combines with J gene TRBJ2-3; D not resolved. The germline V gene has CDR1 SGHDN and CDR2 FVKESK. The V gene lost 3 bases and the J gene lost 1 base, with 5 bases spanning the gap. The CDR3 runs to 13 residues. The CDR3 sequence: CASSQQGTDTQYF. CDR3 DNA sequence: TGTGCCAGCAGCCAGCAGGGCACAGATACGCAGTATTTT. Full variable domain (rest looked up from reference TRBV14 and TRBJ2-3): EAGVTQFPSHSVIEKGQTVTLRCDPISGHDNLYWYRRVMGKEIKFLLHFVKESKQDESGMPNNRFLAERTGGTYSTLKVQPAELEDSGVYFCASSQQGTDTQYFGPGTRLTVL.

This chain links TRBV20-1 with TRBJ2-5, with no clear D. The CDR3 sequence is 11 residues long. Germline V gene lookup returns CDR1 DFQATT and CDR2 SNEGSKA (reference sequence). V was shortened by 6 bases and J by 1 base, with 6 bases between the two germline ends. The CDR3 coding sequence is TGCAGTGCAGTGGGCCAAGAGACCCAGTACTTC. Encoded protein: CSAVGQETQYF.

The V and J genes are TRBV14 and TRBJ1-2; 8 bases are shared with TRBD1. CDR1 and CDR2 (germline): SGHDN, FVKESK. CDR3 size: 15 residues. Germline trimming cut 2 bases from V and 9 bases from J; bases unmatched to any gene: 11. As DNA, the CDR3 is TGTGCCAGCAGCCAACTTGGACAGGGAGAGCATAGCTACACCTTC. This encodes CASSQLGQGEHSYTF.